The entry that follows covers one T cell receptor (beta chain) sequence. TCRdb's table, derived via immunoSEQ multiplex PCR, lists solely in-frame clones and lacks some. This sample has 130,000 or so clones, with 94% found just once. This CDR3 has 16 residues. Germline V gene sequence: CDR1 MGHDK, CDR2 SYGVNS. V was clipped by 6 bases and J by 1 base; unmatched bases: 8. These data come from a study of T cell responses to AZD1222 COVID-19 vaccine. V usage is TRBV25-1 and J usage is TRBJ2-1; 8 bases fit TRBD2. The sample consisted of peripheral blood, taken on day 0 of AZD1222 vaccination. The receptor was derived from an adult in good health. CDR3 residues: CASSGTSSFSYNEQFF. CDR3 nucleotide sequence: TGTGCCAGCAGCGGGACTAGTTCGTTTTCCTACAATGAGCAGTTCTTC.